The 10 T cell receptor beta chains below were found in one sample sequenced in a study of T cells after yellow fever vaccination. TCRdb re-called the 5' RACE reads with MiXCR, one entry per CDR3 protein. The sample yields tens of thousands of distinct CDR3 sequences, roughly 3.2% seen once. The source material was PBMCs, either bulk or a sorted T-cell subset (CD4+, CD8+, memory, or dextramer-sorted; not recorded which), sampled roughly 47 days after the first yellow fever vaccination. These receptors all stem from a man between 18 and 35 years old who received the YFV17D yellow fever vaccine.

This clonotype was detected ten times or more. The V and J genes are TRBV7-9 and TRBJ1-2, with a tentative D call TRBD1 (6 bases). V shed 5 bases and J shed 6 bases, with 19 bases lying between them. CDR1 and CDR2 from the germline V gene are SEHNR and FQNEAQ (reference sequence). CDR3 length: 15 residues. This CDR3 reads CASSQSNREKDGYTF. The CDR3 coding sequence is TGTGCCAGCAGCCAATCCAACAGGGAAAAGGATGGCTACACCTTC. Drawing the rest from reference TRBV7-9 and TRBJ1-2, the complete variable domain is DTGVSQNPRHKITKRGQNVTFRCDPISEHNRLYWYRQTLGQGPEFLTYFQNEAQLEKSRLLSDRFSAERPKGSFSTLEIQRTEQGDSAMYLCASSQSNREKDGYTFGSGTRLTVV.

In this sample, this clonotype turned up many times. V gene TRBV4-3 combines with J gene TRBJ2-3; D gene ambiguous. This CDR3 has 16 residues. V was trimmed by 0 bases and J by 4 bases, leaving 14 bases between them. Germline lookup yields CDR1 LGHNA and CDR2 YSLEER. CDR3 sequence reads: CASSQEDRRESDTQYF. The CDR3, as DNA: TGCGCCAGCAGCCAAGAGGATCGAAGGGAATCAGATACGCAGTATTTT.

At least ten counts were recorded for this clonotype. V usage is TRBV6-2 or TRBV6-3 and J usage is TRBJ1-6, with TRBD1 matching 9 bases. This CDR3 spans 16 amino acids. Germline loops: CDR1 MNHEY, CDR2 SVGEGT. J lost 16 bases, V lost 6 bases, and 19 bases had no gene match. The CDR3 reads CASRTTRGTGSPALHF. CDR3 DNA sequence: TGTGCCAGCAGAACCACGCGGGGGACAGGGTCTCCGGCACTCCACTTT.

This clonotype was detected a few times. V usage is TRBV12-3 or TRBV12-4 and J usage is TRBJ2-3; TRBD2 agrees at 13 bases. The CDR3 contains 18 residues. V shed 11 bases and J 2 bases; nucleotides not matched to a gene: 16. The CDR3 protein is CALSTTSGGAVITDTQYF. In nucleotides, the CDR3 is TGTGCCCTCAGCACTACTAGCGGGGGGGCCGTTATCACAGATACGCAGTATTTT.

This clonotype was picked up many times. CDR3 in amino acids: CASSQGGGVSEKLFF. The CDR3 region has the DNA TGCGCCAGCAGCCAAGGGGGCGGGGTCTCGGAAAAACTGTTTTTT. The chain joins TRBV4-1 to TRBJ1-4; a possible D gene is TRBD1 (5 bases). Between the trimmed V and J ends, which lost 1 base and 8 bases, there was a span of 14 bases. Germline CDR1 and CDR2: MGHRA and YSYEKL. The CDR3 totals 15 residues.

This clonotype has a count of ten or more. V is TRBV15 and J is TRBJ2-2; D unclear. The CDR3 extends over 16 amino acids. Germline CDR1 is LNHNV and CDR2 is YYDKDF (reference sequence). Trimming stripped 0 bases from V and 1 base from J, with 9 bases between. The CDR3 region has the DNA TGTGCCACCAGCAGAGACCGGGCCCGGAACACCGGGGAGCTGTTTTTT. It translates to CATSRDRARNTGELFF.

This clonotype occurred many times. V is TRBV12-3 or TRBV12-4 and J is TRBJ2-7, with D possibly being TRBD1 (6 bases). This CDR3 is built from 11 residues. V was clipped by 6 bases and J by 6 bases, with 9 bases between them. CDR3 region: CASRLRGEQYF. The CDR3 DNA sequence: TGTGCCAGCAGGCTCAGGGGCGAGCAGTACTTC.

Ten or more counts support this clonotype. This chain connects TRBV7-9 to TRBJ2-7, with 7 nucleotides matching TRBD2. The CDR3 runs 12 residues. V was pared by 11 bases and J by 3 bases, with 7 bases of the junction left unmatched. In germline, CDR1 is SEHNR, CDR2 FQNEAQ (reference sequence). CDR3 amino acids: CAGSSGIYEQYF. The CDR3 region has the DNA TGTGCCGGTTCTAGCGGTATCTACGAGCAGTACTTC.

This clonotype has a count of ten or more. V gene TRBV9 combines with J gene TRBJ2-1; 9 bases agree with TRBD2. CDR1 and CDR2 (germline): SGDLS, YYNGEE. The CDR3 consists of 15 residues. V shed 4 bases, J shed 2 bases, and the junction held 4 bases outside the gene matches. The CDR3 loop is CASSLSGGPYNEQFF. CDR3 nucleotides: TGTGCCAGCAGCCTTAGCGGGGGTCCCTACAATGAGCAGTTCTTC.

Ten or more counts support this clonotype. V and J are TRBV6-5 and TRBJ2-1; D possibly matches TRBD1 or TRBD2 (6 bases each). Germline V gives CDR1 MNHEY, CDR2 SVGAGI. V gave up 2 bases and J gave up 10 bases, with 21 bases separating them. This CDR3 spans 16 amino acids. CDR3 DNA sequence: TGTGCCAGCAGTTACCAGAAGGGGGGTTCCCTCAGGGAGCAGTTCTTC. Translated, it gives CASSYQKGGSLREQFF.